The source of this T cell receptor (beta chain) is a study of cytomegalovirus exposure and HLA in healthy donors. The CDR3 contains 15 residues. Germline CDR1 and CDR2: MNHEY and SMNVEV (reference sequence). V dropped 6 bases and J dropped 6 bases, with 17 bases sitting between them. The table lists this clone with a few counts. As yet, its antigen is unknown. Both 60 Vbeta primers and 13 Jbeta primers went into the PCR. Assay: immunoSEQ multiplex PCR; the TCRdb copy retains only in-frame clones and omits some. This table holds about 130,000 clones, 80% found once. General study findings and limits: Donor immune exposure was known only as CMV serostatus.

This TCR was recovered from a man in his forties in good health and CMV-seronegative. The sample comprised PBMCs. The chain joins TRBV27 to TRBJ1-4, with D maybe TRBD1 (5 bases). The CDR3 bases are TGTGCCAGCAGGCAGCTAGGGGCCAATGATGAAAAACTGTTTTTT. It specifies CASRQLGANDEKLFF.